The sequence of this T cell receptor beta chain was determined in a study of T cells after yellow fever vaccination. V gave up 5 bases and J gave up 4 bases, with 9 bases separating them. The CDR3 extends over 12 amino acids. TCRdb reanalysed the 5' RACE reads using MiXCR and keeps one entry per CDR3 protein. This sample carries 500,000 to 700,000 distinct CDR3 sequences, under 25% of them seen once, and the ten largest clones take around 15%. The material sequenced was PBMCs, taken 15 days after the yellow fever booster vaccination. This TCR derives from a young man who received the YFV17D yellow fever vaccine. The chain employs TRBV12-3 or TRBV12-4 and TRBJ2-7; unclear D gene. The chain's CDR3 is CASSQNLYEQYF. The CDR3 nucleotides read TGTGCCAGCAGTCAGAACCTTTACGAGCAGTACTTC.